There are a few counts of the clone carrying this TCR beta chain. A second PCR, run for roughly 7 to 11 cycles, used a sample-barcoded 5' primer plus a J-beta primer mix. TCRdb ran MiXCR on the 5' RACE reads and lists one entry per CDR3 protein. The sample contains hundreds of thousands of distinct CDR3 sequences, around 48% of which appear only once. Germline-derived CDR1 and CDR2 are SGHDN and FVKESK. V was shortened by 2 bases and J by 9 bases, with 11 bases between the two germline ends. The CDR3 has 13 residues. The data belong to a study of blood T cells in healthy people across ages. This receptor was taken from a man older than 75 in good health. This rearrangement joins TRBV14 to TRBJ2-1, with D unclear. Sequenced input: blood. The CDR3 DNA reads TGTGCCAGCAGCCAACCGATCGGTGGTGAGCAGTTCTTC. Translation gives CASSQPIGGEQFF.